Detailed here is one T cell receptor (beta chain). Trimming removed 3 bases at V and 1 base at J, with 21 bases between. From germline, CDR1 is MGHRA and CDR2 YSYEKL. There are 18 residues in the CDR3. Original processing notes: Estimation of nucleated cell counts was performed using reference gene primer amplification. The protocol was immunoSEQ multiplex PCR, while the TCRdb copy is restricted to in-frame clones and leaves out a portion. The DNA gave D and trimming, while V, J and clone size come from that table. The sample includes under 200,000 clones, about 88% seen only once; the top ten take approximately 15%. These data are taken from a study of blood T cell repertoires in COVID-19. Study in general: Acute-phase and convalescent COVID-19 samples originated in the United States, Italy and Spain.

The chain has TRBV4-1 and TRBJ1-2; D is perhaps TRBD1 (6 bases). This TCR came from a man between 25 and 39 years old with active or convalescent COVID-19. Material: peripheral blood. CDR3 loop: CASSHRGTGSRDNYGYTF. DNA for the CDR3: TGCGCCAGCAGCCATAGGGGAACAGGGTCGAGAGATAACTATGGCTACACCTTC.